Each of the 25 T cell receptor beta chains below was sequenced from the same sample in a study of blood T cells in healthy people across ages (dated by TCRdb to the mid-2010s). Library preparation was by 5' RACE. TCRdb names Illumina HiSeq 2500 as the instrument used. A second PCR of 7 to 11 cycles was performed with a sample-barcoded 5' primer and a J-beta primer mix. The public reads were reprocessed in TCRdb via fastp at Q25 and MiXCR, keeping in-frame beta chains. Each CDR3 protein appears once, grouped with its most common genes and DNA. For this sample there are around 620,000 distinct CDR3 sequences; roughly 28% appear just once. The ten largest make up around 20% of the sample. Sequenced material: blood. The receptors stem from a woman aged 70-85 years in good health.

This chain uses TRBV2 with TRBJ2-7, with 7 bases identical to TRBD1. The ends lost 10 bases at V and 9 bases at J; junction bases unmatched: 15. The CDR3 is 13 residues long. The germline V gene encodes CDR1 SNHLY and CDR2 FYNNEI. CDR3 in amino acids: CATFPGGPQGQYF. The DNA of the CDR3 is TGTGCCACCTTTCCAGGGGGACCACAGGGGCAGTACTTC. The full variable domain, rest sourced from reference TRBV2 and TRBJ2-7, is EPEVTQTPSHQVTQMGQEVILRCVPISNHLYFYWYRQILGQKVEFLVSFYNNEISEKSEIFDDQFSVERPDGSNFTLKIRSTKLEDSAMYFCATFPGGPQGQYFGPGTRLTVT.

This chain connects TRBV5-1 to TRBJ2-7, with TRBD1 as a possible D gene (5 bases). The CDR3 sequence is 13 residues long. V lost 3 bases, J lost 4 bases, and 11 bases lay in between. Per the germline V gene, CDR1 is SGHRS and CDR2 is YFSETQ. The DNA for the CDR3 is TGCGCCAGCAGCTCAGGGATAGCATACGAGCAGTACTTC. It specifies CASSSGIAYEQYF. Based on the CDR3 plus reference TRBV5-1 and TRBJ2-7, the full variable domain is KAGVTQTPRYLIKTRGQQVTLSCSPISGHRSVSWYQQTPGQGLQFLFEYFSETQRNKGNFPGRFSGRQFSNSRSEMNVSTLELGDSALYLCASSSGIAYEQYFGPGTRLTVT.

This clonotype was detected a few times. The genes are TRBV3-1 and TRBJ2-1; D perhaps matches TRBD1 (6 bases). The CDR3 runs to 12 residues. Germline V gene lookup returns CDR1 LGHDT and CDR2 YNNKEL (reference sequence). The ends were cut back, 6 bases at V and 9 bases at J, with 12 bases in the middle. The CDR3 spells CASSLQGREQFF. DNA for the CDR3: TGTGCCAGCAGTCTACAGGGCCGTGAGCAGTTCTTC.

The chain uses TRBV6-2 or TRBV6-3 and TRBJ1-5, with D uncertain. The CDR3 sequence is 17 residues long. V was cut by 4 bases and J by 1 base, with 17 bases left in between. Germline-derived CDR1 and CDR2 are MNHEY and SVGEGT. CDR3 nucleotides: TGTGCCAGCAGTTCCTCGGTCCTACCGAGGAGCAATCAGCCCCAGCATTTT. It yields the protein CASSSSVLPRSNQPQHF.

V gene TRBV12-3 or TRBV12-4 combines with J gene TRBJ2-5; D is unclear. TRBJ2-1 explains the end of the DNA better; the J call may be wrong. The CDR3 loop spans 13 amino acids. The CDR3 here is CASSLVGNEGQFF. For the CDR3, the DNA is TGTGCCAGCAGTTTAGTGGGGAATGAAGGGCAGTTCTTC.

This clonotype showed up just a few times. The chain has TRBV2 and TRBJ1-2; 8 bases are a match to TRBD1. Trimming took 5 bases from V and 0 from J; bases not matched to a gene: 11. The CDR3 spans 17 residues. The germline gives CDR1 SNHLY, CDR2 FYNNEI. The CDR3, as DNA: TGTGCCAGCAGTCTAACCGGGACAGGATCCGCTAACTATGGCTACACCTTC. Protein sequence: CASSLTGTGSANYGYTF.

This clonotype was observed a handful of times. The genes are TRBV20-1 and TRBJ2-1, with 14 bases lining up with TRBD2. The CDR3 runs 16 residues. Losses at the gene ends were 7 bases for V and 7 bases for J; bases not matched to a gene: 12. The germline V gene has CDR1 DFQATT and CDR2 SNEGSKA (reference sequence). This CDR3 reads CSGAKTSGGAVNEQFF. CDR3 coding DNA: TGCAGTGGGGCAAAGACTAGCGGGGGGGCCGTAAATGAGCAGTTCTTC.

This clonotype showed up just a few times. This sequence joins TRBV5-1 and TRBJ1-2; D gene ambiguous. Germline V gene data show CDR1 as SGHRS and CDR2 as YFSETQ. This CDR3 is 16 amino acids long. The V and J ends lost 4 bases and 0 bases respectively, with 16 bases between them. This CDR3 is CASSPFPGGANYGYTF. The CDR3 DNA reads TGCGCCAGCAGCCCCTTCCCGGGAGGAGCTAACTATGGCTACACCTTC.

This clonotype was seen a few times. The V and J genes are TRBV5-1 and TRBJ1-4, with D maybe TRBD1 (5 bases). V dropped 8 bases and J dropped 2 bases, with 16 bases sitting between them. This CDR3 region has 15 residues. CDR1 is SGHRS and CDR2 is YFSETQ in the germline V gene. The CDR3 loop is CASSDQGPTNEKLFF. CDR3 in DNA: TGCGCCAGTTCGGATCAGGGACCTACTAATGAAAAACTGTTTTTT. The full variable domain, its missing parts supplied by reference TRBV5-1 and TRBJ1-4, is KAGVTQTPRYLIKTRGQQVTLSCSPISGHRSVSWYQQTPGQGLQFLFEYFSETQRNKGNFPGRFSGRQFSNSRSEMNVSTLELGDSALYLCASSDQGPTNEKLFFGSGTQLSVL.

This clonotype appeared a few times. This may stem from a read error, because a much larger clone lies one nucleotide away. This sequence joins TRBV3-1 and TRBJ2-5; D remains unclear. The DNA end lines up better with TRBJ2-7; the J call may be wrong. The CDR3 contains 15 residues. Germline lookup yields CDR1 LGHDT and CDR2 YNNKEL (reference sequence). The CDR3 DNA is TGTGCCAGCAGCCAGTATGGTGCCGTTAGCTACGAGCAGTACTTC. Its translation: CASSQYGAVSYEQYF.

The rearrangement links TRBV6-1 to TRBJ2-6; no reliable D call. Germline CDR1 and CDR2: MNHNS and SASEGT. V dropped 7 bases and J dropped 0 bases, with 7 bases sitting between them. This CDR3 contains 14 residues. This CDR3 is CASITLSGANVLTF. The CDR3 coding sequence is TGTGCCAGCATTACCCTCTCTGGGGCCAACGTCCTGACTTTC.

This rearrangement joins TRBV29-1 to TRBJ2-7; D not certain. Trimming removed 0 bases from V and 11 bases from J, with 8 bases in between. This CDR3 is 10 amino acids long. The germline V gene encodes CDR1 SQVTM and CDR2 ANQGSEA. The chain's CDR3 is CSVEDETEYF. The CDR3 DNA reads TGCAGCGTTGAAGATGAGACGGAGTACTTC.

This clonotype was observed a few times. The chain recombines TRBV13 with TRBJ2-7; 11 nucleotides line up with TRBD2. TRBJ2-1 explains the end of the DNA better; the J call may be wrong. Looked up from germline, CDR1 is PRHDT and CDR2 is FYEKMQ (reference sequence). The CDR3 runs to 18 residues. The CDR3 nucleotides read TGTGCCAGCAGCCCCGCCCGATTTACTAGCGGGGGAGTGGATGAGCAGTTCTTC. Translated, it gives CASSPARFTSGGVDEQFF.

This clonotype was observed a few times. J is TRBJ2-6 and V is TRBV15; D is unclear. Germline CDR1 is LNHNV and CDR2 is YYDKDF (reference sequence). V shed 6 bases and J shed 1 base, with 13 bases lying between them. This CDR3 contains 16 residues. CDR3 coding DNA: TGTGCCACCAGAGGGTCGGACGGGTCTGGGGCCAACGTCCTGACTTTC. The encoded protein is CATRGSDGSGANVLTF. The variable domain in full, completed from reference TRBV15 and TRBJ2-6, reads DAMVIQNPRYQVTQFGKPVTLSCSQTLNHNVMYWYQQKSSQAPKLLFHYYDKDFNNEADTPDNFQSRRPNTSFCFLDIRSPGLGDTAMYLCATRGSDGSGANVLTFGAGSRLTVL.

This clonotype was picked up a small number of times. The chain employs TRBV7-2 and TRBJ1-5, with D hard to call. CDR1 SGHTA and CDR2 FQGNSA come from the germline V gene. Trimming left V 2 bases short and J 5 bases short, with 13 bases between. This CDR3 spans 15 amino acids. The CDR3 loop is CASSLRRNGDQPQHF. The CDR3, as DNA: TGTGCCAGCAGCTTAAGGAGGAACGGAGATCAGCCCCAGCATTTT.

The chain carries TRBV10-3 and TRBJ1-1; 8 bases line up with TRBD1. The V segment lost 4 bases and the J segment 4 bases; nucleotides outside the gene matches: 5. From germline, CDR1 is ENHRY and CDR2 SYGVKD. The CDR3 runs to 14 residues. CDR3 bases: TGTGCCATCAGTGTTCAGGGGGCGAGCACTGAAGCTTTCTTT. This sequence encodes CAISVQGASTEAFF.

The rearrangement uses TRBV5-5 and TRBJ1-4, with 8 bases lining up with TRBD1. The CDR3 sequence is 15 residues long. Germline CDR1 SGHKS, CDR2 YYEKEE (reference sequence). V dropped 3 bases and J dropped 1; count of bases not matched to a gene: 2. The CDR3 reads CASSSQGVTNEKLFF. DNA for the CDR3: TGTGCCAGCAGCTCACAGGGGGTAACTAATGAAAAACTGTTTTTT. Complete variable domain (other parts from reference TRBV5-5 and TRBJ1-4): DAGVTQSPTHLIKTRGQQVTLRCSPISGHKSVSWYQQVLGQGPQFIFQYYEKEERGRGNFPDRFSARQFPNYSSELNVNALLLGDSALYLCASSSQGVTNEKLFFGSGTQLSVL.

This chain links TRBV12-3 or TRBV12-4 with TRBJ2-3, with D perhaps TRBD1 (5 bases). The V end lost 8 bases, the J end lost 4 bases, and 10 bases lay between the germline ends. This CDR3 is 12 amino acids long. In nucleotides, the CDR3 is TGTGCCAGCGGCACAGGAGCAGATACGCAGTATTTT. Protein sequence: CASGTGADTQYF.

This chain joins TRBV6-2 or TRBV6-3 and TRBJ1-5; 7 bases are shared with TRBD1. CDR3 length equals 14 residues. The V gene's germline CDR1 is MNHEY and CDR2 SVGEGT. J lost 0 bases, V lost 10 bases, and 6 bases had no gene match. The CDR3 sequence is CATGGVNSNQPQHF. The DNA for the CDR3 is TGTGCCACAGGGGGGGTAAATAGCAATCAGCCCCAGCATTTT.

This clonotype was seen a few times. The chain has TRBV6-2 or TRBV6-3 and TRBJ2-4, with D tentatively TRBD1 (6 bases). Looked up from germline, CDR1 is MNHEY and CDR2 is SVGEGT. The CDR3 covers 16 residues. The V gene lost 2 bases and the J gene lost 3 bases, with 14 bases spanning the gap. The DNA of the CDR3 is TGTGCCAGCAGTTACCGCCGGACAGCGAACAAAAACATTCAGTACTTC. Translated: CASSYRRTANKNIQYF.

This clonotype occurred a few times. The CDR3 protein is CASSPGPGLAGASSYNEQFF. DNA of the CDR3: TGTGCCAGCAGCCCCGGCCCGGGACTAGCGGGAGCCAGCTCCTACAATGAGCAGTTCTTC. This chain connects TRBV11-2 to TRBJ2-1; 14 bases align to TRBD2. The ends lost 5 bases at V and 0 bases at J; junction bases unmatched: 12. The CDR3 is 20 amino acids. CDR1 is SGHAT, CDR2 FQNNGV, per germline.

This chain connects TRBV5-6 to TRBJ1-3, with a weak D call TRBD1 (5 bases). V lost 4 bases to trimming and J lost 4 bases, with 18 bases between them. This CDR3 spans 16 amino acids. The germline V gene has CDR1 SGHDT and CDR2 YYEEEE. This CDR3 is CASSAGRAGSGNTIYF. The CDR3 nucleotides read TGTGCCAGCAGCGCGGGACGGGCCGGATCAGGAAACACCATATATTTT.

This clonotype was picked up a small number of times. The junction differs from germline at one of its ends, possibly a read error. The rearrangement uses TRBV7-7 and TRBJ2-7; D perhaps matches TRBD2 (5 bases). This CDR3 is 14 amino acids long. Per germline, CDR1 SSHAT and CDR2 FNYEAQ (reference sequence). CDR3 sequence reads: CASSLDLGAYEQYF. The CDR3 coding sequence is TGTGCTAGCAGCTTAGATCTCGGGGCCTACGAGCAGTACTTC.

V usage is TRBV24-1 and J usage is TRBJ2-2, with D perhaps matching TRBD1 or TRBD2 (5 bases each). Germline loops: CDR1 KGHDR, CDR2 SFDVKD. The CDR3 runs to 11 residues. With 9 bases removed from V and 5 bases from J, the gap between germline ends came to 6 bases. CDR3 sequence: CATGGTGELFF. In nucleotides, the CDR3 is TGTGCCACCGGGGGAACCGGGGAGCTGTTTTTT.

The chain is built from TRBV29-1 and TRBJ2-1; TRBD2 agrees at 10 bases. The CDR3 totals 14 residues. Trimming cost V 8 bases and J 7 bases; bases outside gene matches: 11. Per the germline V gene, CDR1 is SQVTM and CDR2 is ANQGSEA. CDR3 coding DNA: TGCAGCCTTCTAGCGGGAGCCGAGGTGAATGAGCAGTTCTTC. Encoded protein: CSLLAGAEVNEQFF.